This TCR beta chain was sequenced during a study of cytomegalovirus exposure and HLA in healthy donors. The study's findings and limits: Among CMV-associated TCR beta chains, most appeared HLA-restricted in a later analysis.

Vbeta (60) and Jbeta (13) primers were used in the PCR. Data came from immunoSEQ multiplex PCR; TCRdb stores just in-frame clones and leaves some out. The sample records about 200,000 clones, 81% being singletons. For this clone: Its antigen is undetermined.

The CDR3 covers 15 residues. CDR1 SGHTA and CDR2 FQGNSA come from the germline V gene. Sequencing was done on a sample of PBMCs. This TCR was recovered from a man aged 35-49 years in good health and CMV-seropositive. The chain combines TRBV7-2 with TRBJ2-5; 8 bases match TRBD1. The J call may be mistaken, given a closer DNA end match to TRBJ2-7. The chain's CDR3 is CASSLGTGNAYEQYF. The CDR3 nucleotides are TGTGCCAGCAGCTTAGGGACAGGGAACGCCTACGAGCAGTACTTC.